This entry concerns a single T cell receptor beta chain. Its specificity is not known. These data are taken from a study of T cell responses to AZD1222 COVID-19 vaccine. The repertoire was sequenced with immunoSEQ multiplex PCR; TCRdb's copy has only in-frame clones and lacks some. This table has approximately 130,000 clones, 88% appearing once. Study-level points and caveats: Possibly, clonal diversity was underestimated; donors were largely white British and included more females. Nearly half of spike-specific TCRs reportedly go after variant regions that carry no mutations. Baseline antibody screening turned up just six or seven seropositive AZD1222 recipients.

The material sequenced was peripheral blood, taken 28 days after the second AZD1222 dose. The clonotype was recovered from an adult who received the AZD1222 COVID-19 vaccine.

The CDR3 DNA sequence: TGTGCCTATCGGACAGGGAATAATTCACCCCTCCACTTT. Residues: CAYRTGNNSPLHF. The chain has TRBV30 and TRBJ1-6, with 8 positions matching TRBD1. Germline CDR1 and CDR2: GTSNPN and SVGIG (reference sequence). Unmatched junction bases numbered 4, after V lost 7 bases and J lost 5 bases. CDR3 size: 13 residues.